These 23 T cell receptor beta chains originate from one sample sequenced in a study of CD8+CD57+ T cells in acquired aplastic anemia. CDR3 and TCR beta VDJ profiling relied on a genomic DNA template. TCRdb re-called the reads through MiXCR, storing one row per CDR3 protein. The table records 180,000 or so distinct CDR3 sequences, approximately 52% of them present only once. Only patients with CD8+CD57+ cell expansion on flow cytometry were chosen for sequencing. Sequenced sample: sorted CD4+, CD8+, or CD8+CD57+ T cells (not recorded which) from PBMCs. These TCRs come from a human donor with aplastic anemia.

The rearrangement uses TRBV20-1 and TRBJ1-5; D remains ambiguous. This CDR3 is 15 amino acids long. CDR1 DFQATT and CDR2 SNEGSKA come from the germline V gene (reference sequence). The V end lost 0 bases, the J end lost 5 bases, and 14 bases lay between the germline ends. The CDR3 region has the DNA TGCAGTGCTAGAGATCGTGGGGTCGGAGATCAGCCCCAGCATTTT. Protein product: CSARDRGVGDQPQHF.

J is TRBJ2-3 and V is TRBV5-1; TRBD1 or TRBD2 may be the D gene (5 bases each). This CDR3 has 14 residues. Deletions cut 1 base from V and 11 bases from J, with 17 bases between. Looked up from germline, CDR1 is SGHRS and CDR2 is YFSETQ. DNA for the CDR3: TGCGCCAGCAGCTTGCAACAGGCGGGCTCGAAGCAGTATTTT. It codes for CASSLQQAGSKQYF.

The chain employs TRBV18 and TRBJ2-5; D not resolved. V gave up 3 bases and J gave up 4 bases, with 15 bases separating them. The CDR3 is 15 residues long. The germline CDR1 and CDR2 sequences are KGHSH and LQKENI. The CDR3 protein is CASSPPVIRSETQYF. The CDR3 DNA reads TGTGCCAGCTCACCCCCCGTGATCAGATCAGAGACCCAGTACTTC. The full variable domain, its missing parts supplied by reference TRBV18 and TRBJ2-5, is NAGVMQNPRHLVRRRGQEARLRCSPMKGHSHVYWYRQLPEEGLKFMVYLQKENIIDESGMPKERFSAEFPKEGPSILRIQQVVRGDSAAYFCASSPPVIRSETQYFGPGTRLLVL.

This chain joins TRBV2 and TRBJ2-7; D possibly matches TRBD1 or TRBD2 (6 bases each). The V end lost 7 bases, the J end lost 1 base, and 14 bases lay between the germline ends. CDR3 length: 14 residues. The germline V gene has CDR1 SNHLY and CDR2 FYNNEI. CDR3 residues: CASNRAGSSYEQYF. CDR3 coding DNA: TGTGCCAGCAACAGGGCGGGGTCTTCCTACGAGCAGTACTTC.

This clonotype appeared a few times. The chain has TRBV7-9 and TRBJ1-1; 10 bases fit TRBD1. This CDR3 contains 13 residues. Germline CDR1 and CDR2: SEHNR and FQNEAQ (reference sequence). The V gene end was trimmed by 7 bases and the J gene end by 3 bases; junction bases not matched to a gene: 2. Here the CDR3 reads CASTGQGDTEAFF. The CDR3, as DNA: TGTGCCAGCACCGGACAGGGGGACACTGAAGCTTTCTTT.

Details on this clonotype: A much larger clone differs by one base, so this may be a read error. The chain is built from TRBV7-2 and TRBJ2-7; TRBD2 aligns across 7 bases. The CDR3 is 15 residues long. Germline CDR1 reads SGHTA; CDR2 reads FQGNSA. The CDR3: CASSSPRGEGYEQCF. The CDR3 nucleotides are TGTGCCAGCAGTTCACCCCGGGGGGAAGGTTACGAGCAGTGCTTC.

This clonotype has at least ten counts. V gene TRBV10-3 combines with J gene TRBJ2-1; 13 positions match TRBD2. V trimming: 8 bases; J trimming: 8 bases; junction bases outside the gene matches: 6. The V gene's germline CDR1 is ENHRY and CDR2 SYGVKD. The CDR3 is made up of 14 amino acids. The DNA of the CDR3 is TGTGCCATCGGAGGGACTAGCGGGGCCCATGAGCAGTTCTTC. Protein product: CAIGGTSGAHEQFF.

This sequence joins TRBV6-5 and TRBJ1-1; 7 nucleotides align to TRBD1. V was clipped by 4 bases and J by 5 bases; unmatched bases: 7. The CDR3 extends over 14 amino acids. CDR1 MNHEY and CDR2 SVGAGI come from the germline V gene. The chain's CDR3 is CASSSTGMRTEAFF. The CDR3 coding sequence is TGTGCCAGCAGTTCGACAGGGATGAGGACTGAAGCTTTCTTT.

This clonotype was seen at least ten times. The rearrangement uses TRBV15 and TRBJ1-1, with TRBD1 identical over 8 bases. Germline CDR1 and CDR2: LNHNV and YYDKDF (reference sequence). J gave up 5 bases and V 4 bases, and 15 bases lay outside the gene matches. CDR3 length: 17 residues. In DNA, the CDR3 is TGTGCCACCAGCATCATCGACAGGGGCCCAGCGACGACTGAAGCTTTCTTT. Encoded protein: CATSIIDRGPATTEAFF.

The genes are TRBV2 and TRBJ2-1; 12 nucleotides align to TRBD1. J gave up 7 bases and V 7 bases, and 5 bases lay outside the gene matches. Germline CDR1 SNHLY, CDR2 FYNNEI. CDR3 length equals 14 residues. The CDR3 DNA reads TGTGCCAGCATTCCGGGACAGGGGGCGAATGAGCAGTTCTTC. Translation: CASIPGQGANEQFF.

The gene calls are TRBV27 and TRBJ2-6; 7 nucleotides agree with TRBD1. The CDR3 consists of 18 residues. The V gene's germline CDR1 is MNHEY and CDR2 SMNVEV (reference sequence). The ends lost 0 bases at V and 2 bases at J; junction bases unmatched: 7. CDR3 nucleotides: TGTGCCAGCAGTTTATCCTGGATGACAGGGCCTGGGGCCAACGTCCTGACTTTC. It codes for CASSLSWMTGPGANVLTF.

This rearrangement joins TRBV20-1 to TRBJ2-2, with 10 bases that match TRBD2. The CDR3 loop spans 14 amino acids. The J segment lost 6 bases and the V segment lost 4 bases, leaving 5 bases of the junction unmatched. In germline, CDR1 is DFQATT, CDR2 SNEGSKA (reference sequence). CDR3 in DNA: TGCAGTGCTATAAGAGCGGGAGGGCCCGGGGAGCTGTTTTTT. Its translation is CSAIRAGGPGELFF.

CDR3 loop: CASSSGGGDTQYF. DNA for the CDR3: TGTGCCAGCTCCAGCGGGGGGGGAGATACGCAGTATTTT. V is TRBV25-1 and J is TRBJ2-3; 10 bases line up with TRBD2. Germline V gene data show CDR1 as MGHDK and CDR2 as SYGVNS. Trimming at V came to 8 bases and at J to 5 bases, leaving 4 bases not matched to a gene. The CDR3 extends over 13 amino acids.

This clonotype was seen ten or more times. The V and J genes are TRBV7-2 and TRBJ1-1; D gene unclear. The CDR3 runs to 13 residues. Germline CDR1 is SGHTA and CDR2 is FQGNSA. Trimming pared 6 bases from V and 4 bases from J, leaving 12 bases between. CDR3 residues: CASRERRVTEAFF. In nucleotides, the CDR3 is TGTGCCAGCAGGGAAAGGAGGGTCACTGAAGCTTTCTTT.

The chain is built from TRBV19 and TRBJ1-2, with D unclear. CDR1 and CDR2 from the germline V gene are LNHDA and SQIVND (reference sequence). With 9 bases removed from V and 2 bases from J, the gap between germline ends came to 10 bases. The CDR3 covers 12 residues. The DNA of the CDR3 is TGTGCCAGCGAGCTCCCAAACTATGGCTACACCTTC. Encoded protein: CASELPNYGYTF.

The gene calls are TRBV29-1 and TRBJ1-1; D gene uncertain. V was shortened by 6 bases and J by 1 base, with 12 bases between the two germline ends. The CDR3 is 13 residues long. The germline gives CDR1 SQVTM, CDR2 ANQGSEA. CDR3: CSVIGQSNTEAFF. The CDR3 DNA sequence: TGCAGCGTAATAGGGCAGTCGAACACTGAAGCTTTCTTT.

As for this clonotype: Given a much more abundant clone one base away, this may be a read error. The chain carries TRBV10-3 and TRBJ1-1; D is possibly TRBD1 (6 bases). Per germline, CDR1 ENHRY and CDR2 SYGVKD. The CDR3 spans 14 residues. The CDR3 DNA reads as TGTGCCATCAGTGAGGCAGGGGCTGACACTGAAGCTCTCTTT. Protein product: CAISEAGADTEALF.

The rearrangement joins TRBV6-1 to TRBJ1-1; no definite D call. Trimming removed 4 bases at V and 1 base at J, with 10 bases between. There are 14 residues in the CDR3. Germline-derived CDR1 and CDR2 are MNHNS and SASEGT. CDR3 sequence reads: CASSASAANTEAFF. The CDR3 DNA reads as TGTGCCAGCAGTGCTAGCGCGGCGAACACTGAAGCTTTCTTT.

This clonotype was counted many times. The chain is built from TRBV6-5 and TRBJ1-2; 7 bases are a match to TRBD1. The length of the CDR3 is 14 residues. Looked up from germline, CDR1 is MNHEY and CDR2 is SVGAGI. The trim removed 4 bases at V and 9 bases at J, leaving 11 bases unmatched. The CDR3 DNA reads TGTGCCAGCAGTTTGACCGGAGGGGGACAGCGCTACACCTTC. Translating it yields CASSLTGGGQRYTF.

The chain recombines TRBV7-9 with TRBJ2-7; weak D call: TRBD1 (5 bases). Trimming stripped 4 bases from V and 5 bases from J, with 12 bases between. The CDR3 totals 13 residues. The germline V gene has CDR1 SEHNR and CDR2 FQNEAQ (reference sequence). CDR3 in amino acids: CASSSPTVDEQYF. The CDR3 DNA is TGTGCCAGCAGCTCCCCGACAGTGGACGAGCAGTACTTC.

This clonotype came up a few times. The gene calls are TRBV7-8 and TRBJ2-7; the D gene is possibly TRBD1 (6 bases). This CDR3 contains 13 residues. Looked up from germline, CDR1 is SGHVS and CDR2 is FQNEAQ. The V gene lost 9 bases and the J gene lost 3 bases, with 15 bases spanning the gap. The CDR3 region is CASSSRQVYEQYF. The CDR3 bases are TGTGCCAGTAGTAGCAGACAGGTCTACGAGCAGTACTTC.

This clonotype occurred once. CDR3 amino acids: CASREHRDTHGQYF. As DNA, the CDR3 is TGTGCCAGCAGGGAACACAGGGATACCCACGGGCAGTACTTC. The rearrangement joins TRBV2 to TRBJ2-7, with a weak D call TRBD1 (6 bases). Deletions cut 6 bases from V and 9 bases from J, with 21 bases between. Germline loops: CDR1 SNHLY, CDR2 FYNNEI. This CDR3 contains 14 residues. Together with reference TRBV2 and TRBJ2-7, the CDR3 gives the full variable domain: EPEVTQTPSHQVTQMGQEVILRCVPISNHLYFYWYRQILGQKVEFLVSFYNNEISEKSEIFDDQFSVERPDGSNFTLKIRSTKLEDSAMYFCASREHRDTHGQYFGPGTRLTVT.

The chain combines TRBV5-1 with TRBJ1-4; 7 bases fit TRBD1. The CDR3 has 15 amino acids. V dropped 1 base and J dropped 2; count of bases not matched to a gene: 2. Germline CDR1 and CDR2: SGHRS and YFSETQ. The CDR3 reads CASSLTRGTNEKLFF. The CDR3 DNA sequence: TGCGCCAGCAGCTTGACCAGGGGGACTAATGAAAAACTGTTTTTT.